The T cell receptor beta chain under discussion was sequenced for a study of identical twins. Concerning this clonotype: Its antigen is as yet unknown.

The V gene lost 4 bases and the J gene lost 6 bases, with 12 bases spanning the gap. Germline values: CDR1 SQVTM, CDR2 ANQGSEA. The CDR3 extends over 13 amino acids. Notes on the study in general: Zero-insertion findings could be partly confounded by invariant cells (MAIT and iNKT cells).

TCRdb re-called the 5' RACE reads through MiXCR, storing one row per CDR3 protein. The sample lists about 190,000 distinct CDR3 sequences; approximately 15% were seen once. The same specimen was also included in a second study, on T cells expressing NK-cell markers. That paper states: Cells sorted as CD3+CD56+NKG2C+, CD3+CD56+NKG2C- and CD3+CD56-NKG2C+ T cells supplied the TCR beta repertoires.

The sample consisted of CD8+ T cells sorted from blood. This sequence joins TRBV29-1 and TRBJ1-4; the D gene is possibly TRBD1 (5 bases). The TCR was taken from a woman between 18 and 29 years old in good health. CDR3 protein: CSVAGQVHEKLFF. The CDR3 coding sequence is TGCAGCGTTGCAGGGCAGGTTCATGAAAAACTGTTTTTT.